This record looks at one T cell receptor (beta chain) sequence and its context. Assay used: immunoSEQ multiplex PCR; TCRdb lists only in-frame clones, some missing. The sample shows 300,000 to 450,000 clones, 80% to 90% of them seen only once. The data belong to a study of Ad26.COV2.S vaccination and SARS-CoV-2 variants. V dropped 0 bases and J dropped 5 bases, with 11 bases sitting between them. CDR1 is SGHRS and CDR2 is YFSETQ in the germline V gene. This CDR3 region has 14 residues. Treatment reported: over 15 received Ad26.COV2.S at low or high dose, single or two shots; roughly five received placebo; per-sample allocation not given. Samples analyzed were those drawn on day 63 after the first vaccine or placebo injection.

The rearrangement links TRBV5-1 to TRBJ2-5, with D unresolved. The material sequenced was peripheral blood, taken in a trial of Ad26.COV2.S vaccine versus placebo. This sequence originates from a person between 18 and 59 years old who received the Ad26.COV2.S COVID-19 vaccine or a placebo. The CDR3 here is CASSLAVGRETQYF. In DNA form, the CDR3 reads TGCGCCAGCAGCTTGGCCGTTGGTCGCGAGACCCAGTACTTC. Filled out from reference TRBV5-1 and TRBJ2-5, the complete variable domain reads KAGVTQTPRYLIKTRGQQVTLSCSPISGHRSVSWYQQTPGQGLQFLFEYFSETQRNKGNFPGRFSGRQFSNSRSEMNVSTLELGDSALYLCASSLAVGRETQYFGPGTRLLVL.